A single sample is the source of the 17 T cell receptor beta chains below, sequenced in a study of graft-versus-host responses after intestinal transplantation (dated by TCRdb to about 2021). Library generation was performed with the immunoSEQ multiplex PCR assay. This immuneACCESS table, as held by TCRdb, lists in-frame sequences with V and J called but not all clones. Of the missing ones, under half trace to an unresolved V gene in checked studies; the others have no known cause. The sample has over 75,000 clones on record, about 82% of them singletons. The ten largest clones add up to about 1.5% of the sample. The material was PBMCs, obtained 255 days after intestinal transplant. The receptor set was obtained from a human patient who received an intestinal transplant, so some T cells may come from the graft donor.

The chain is built from TRBV6-1 and TRBJ2-3; 8 bases map to TRBD2. CDR1 and CDR2 (germline): MNHNS, SASEGT. Trimming took 4 bases from V and 3 from J; bases not matched to a gene: 9. This CDR3 has 16 residues. The DNA for the CDR3 is TGTGCCAGCAGTGTCCGCGCGGGAGGACGTACAGATACGCAGTATTTT. Its translation is CASSVRAGGRTDTQYF.

The chain is built from TRBV5-6 and TRBJ2-4, with a possible D match to TRBD2 (6 bases). The CDR3 has 16 residues. V was cut by 4 bases and J by 0 bases, with 14 bases left in between. Germline lookup yields CDR1 SGHDT and CDR2 YYEEEE. In DNA form, the CDR3 reads TGTGCCAGCAGCGCCGGGAGCCCCTTAGCCAAAAACATTCAGTACTTC. Translation gives CASSAGSPLAKNIQYF. Full variable domain (remainder filled in from reference TRBV5-6 and TRBJ2-4): DAGVTQSPTHLIKTRGQQVTLRCSPKSGHDTVSWYQQALGQGPQFIFQYYEEEERQRGNFPDRFSGHQFPNYSSELNVNALLLGDSALYLCASSAGSPLAKNIQYFGAGTRLSVL.

For the CDR3, the DNA is TGTGCCAGTAGTACCTACAACAGGGGAGGAAACACCATATATTTT. It encodes CASSTYNRGGNTIYF. V and J are TRBV19 and TRBJ1-3, with 7 positions matching TRBD1. V lost 4 bases, J lost 4 bases, and 7 bases stayed unmatched. Germline V gives CDR1 LNHDA, CDR2 SQIVND (reference sequence). CDR3 length: 15 amino acids.

The chain uses TRBV29-1 and TRBJ1-2; D is unclear. Germline CDR1 and CDR2: SQVTM and ANQGSEA. The length of the CDR3 is 12 residues. V was clipped by 7 bases and J by 2 bases, with 11 bases between them. DNA of the CDR3: TGCAGCGCCAGAGACACAAACTATGGCTACACCTTC. It specifies CSARDTNYGYTF.

The chain has TRBV10-1 and TRBJ2-1, with D unclear. The germline V gene encodes CDR1 WNHNN and CDR2 SYGVQD (reference sequence). The CDR3 spans 17 residues. V lost 3 bases and J 4 bases, leaving 19 bases between the germline ends. CDR3 in amino acids: CASSESLRRMGYNEQFF. Here the CDR3 DNA reads TGCGCCAGCAGTGAATCCCTAAGGAGAATGGGTTACAATGAGCAGTTCTTC.

This chain joins TRBV2 and TRBJ2-5, with D unclear. Trimming took off 8 bases at V and 0 bases at J, with 7 bases between the two ends. There are 12 residues in the CDR3. Germline CDR1 and CDR2: SNHLY and FYNNEI. DNA for the CDR3: TGTGCCAGCCAACCGAACCAAGAGACCCAGTACTTC. Encoded protein: CASQPNQETQYF.

The count of this clone is one. The chain links TRBV2 to TRBJ2-3; TRBD2 matches at 13 bases. Losses at the gene ends were 6 bases for V and 4 bases for J; bases not matched to a gene: 7. Germline CDR1 and CDR2: SNHLY and FYNNEI. This CDR3 has 16 amino acids. CDR3 region: CASRPTSGGRADTQYF. In DNA form, the CDR3 reads TGTGCCAGCAGGCCGACTAGCGGGGGGCGGGCAGATACGCAGTATTTT.

The CDR3 sequence is CAISDSWYLGQETQYF. In DNA, the CDR3 is TGTGCCATCAGCGATTCGTGGTATTTGGGCCAAGAGACCCAGTACTTC. V is TRBV10-3 and J is TRBJ2-5; the D is unclear. V was clipped by 6 bases and J by 1 base, with 18 bases between them. The CDR3 spans 16 residues. Germline values: CDR1 ENHRY, CDR2 SYGVKD.

The CDR3 DNA reads TGTGCCAGCAGTTACTTGGACAGGGCTGAAAAACTGTTTTTT. Protein product: CASSYLDRAEKLFF. The chain employs TRBV6-5 and TRBJ1-4, with TRBD1 identical over 8 bases. Trimming removed 1 base from V and 7 bases from J; junction bases left unmatched: 2. The germline V gene encodes CDR1 MNHEY and CDR2 SVGAGI. The CDR3 is 14 residues long.

This clone showed up just once. The V call is TRBV27, the J call TRBJ2-7, with 8 bases that match TRBD2. CDR1 is MNHEY and CDR2 is SMNVEV in the germline V gene (reference sequence). Trimming at V came to 5 bases and at J to 3 bases, leaving 9 bases not matched to a gene. The CDR3 runs to 15 residues. DNA of the CDR3: TGTGCCAGCAGTGTCCCGGGACTAGGAATCTACGAGCAGTACTTC. Its translation: CASSVPGLGIYEQYF.

The CDR3 protein is CASSYSSTTGNTEAFF. In DNA, the CDR3 is TGTGCCAGCAGTTACTCGAGCACGACAGGGAACACTGAAGCTTTCTTT. The V gene is TRBV6-5, the J gene TRBJ1-1; D is possibly TRBD1 (6 bases). The germline CDR1 and CDR2 sequences are MNHEY and SVGAGI. The CDR3 is 16 residues long. Trimming took 0 bases from V and 1 from J, leaving 12 bases between them.

This sequence joins TRBV7-2 and TRBJ2-4; 7 nucleotides match TRBD1. Germline trimming cut 1 base from V and 7 bases from J; bases unmatched to any gene: 10. This CDR3 spans 16 amino acids. Germline V gives CDR1 SGHTA, CDR2 FQGNSA. CDR3 region: CASSLESKDRVNIQYF. The CDR3, as DNA: TGTGCCAGCAGCTTAGAGAGCAAAGACAGGGTCAACATTCAGTACTTC.

J is TRBJ2-3 and V is TRBV7-9; 8 nucleotides agree with TRBD2. From germline, CDR1 is SEHNR and CDR2 FQNEAQ (reference sequence). This CDR3 has 16 residues. J lost 4 bases, V lost 5 bases, and 11 bases had no gene match. The CDR3 region has the DNA TGTGCCAGCAGCCTTACGGGGGGGCGGCCCTCAGATACGCAGTATTTT. It translates to CASSLTGGRPSDTQYF.

The chain recombines TRBV9 with TRBJ1-3; 7 bases line up with TRBD1. The CDR3 is 15 amino acids. Trimming removed 4 bases from V and 5 bases from J; junction bases left unmatched: 9. CDR1 and CDR2 (germline): SGDLS, YYNGEE. The CDR3 protein is CASSLGQDPRNTIYF. The CDR3 region has the DNA TGTGCCAGCAGCCTAGGACAGGATCCTAGAAACACCATATATTTT.

V usage is TRBV7-9 and J usage is TRBJ2-2, with a possible D match to TRBD1 (6 bases). Trimming stripped 9 bases from V and 3 bases from J, with 17 bases between. The CDR3 consists of 15 residues. Germline assignment: CDR1 SEHNR and CDR2 FQNEAQ (reference sequence). The CDR3 bases are TGTGCCAGTAGAGATACAGGGACGCACACCGGGGAGCTGTTTTTT. Protein sequence: CASRDTGTHTGELFF.

This chain uses TRBV27 with TRBJ1-5; D ambiguous. CDR1 and CDR2 (germline): MNHEY, SMNVEV (reference sequence). CDR3 length: 14 residues. Trimming took 3 bases from V and 3 from J, leaving 9 bases between them. CDR3 loop: CASSFGQNNQPQHF. For the CDR3, the DNA is TGTGCCAGCAGTTTCGGGCAGAACAATCAGCCCCAGCATTTT.

In its sample, this clone was seen a few times. V is TRBV9 and J is TRBJ2-5; no reliable D call. CDR1 is SGDLS and CDR2 is YYNGEE in the germline V gene. This CDR3 has 15 residues. V dropped 1 base and J dropped 4 bases, with 14 bases sitting between them. The CDR3 region is CASSVLGSVGETQYF. In nucleotides, the CDR3 is TGTGCCAGCAGCGTACTGGGGTCCGTGGGAGAGACCCAGTACTTC. The whole variable domain, filled in from reference TRBV9 and TRBJ2-5, reads DSGVTQTPKHLITATGQRVTLRCSPRSGDLSVYWYQQSLDQGLQFLIQYYNGEERAKGNILERFSAQQFPDLHSELNLSSLELGDSALYFCASSVLGSVGETQYFGPGTRLLVL.